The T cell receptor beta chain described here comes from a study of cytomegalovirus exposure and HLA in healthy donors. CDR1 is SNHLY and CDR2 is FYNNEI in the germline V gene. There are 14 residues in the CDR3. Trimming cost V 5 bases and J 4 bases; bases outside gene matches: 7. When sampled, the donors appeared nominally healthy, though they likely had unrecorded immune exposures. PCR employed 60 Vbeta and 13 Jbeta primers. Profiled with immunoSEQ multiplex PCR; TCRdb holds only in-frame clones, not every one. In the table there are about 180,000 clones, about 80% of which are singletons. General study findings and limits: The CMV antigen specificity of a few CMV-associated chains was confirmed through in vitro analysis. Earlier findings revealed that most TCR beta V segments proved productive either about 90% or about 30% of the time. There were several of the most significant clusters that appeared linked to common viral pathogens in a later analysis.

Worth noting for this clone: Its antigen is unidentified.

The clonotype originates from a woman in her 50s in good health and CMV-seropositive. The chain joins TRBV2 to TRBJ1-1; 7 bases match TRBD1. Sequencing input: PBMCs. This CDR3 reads CASSPRQGLTEAFF. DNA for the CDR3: TGTGCCAGCAGTCCGAGACAGGGTCTCACTGAAGCTTTCTTT. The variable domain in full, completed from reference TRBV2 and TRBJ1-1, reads EPEVTQTPSHQVTQMGQEVILRCVPISNHLYFYWYRQILGQKVEFLVSFYNNEISEKSEIFDDQFSVERPDGSNFTLKIRSTKLEDSAMYFCASSPRQGLTEAFFGQGTRLTVV.